These T cell receptor beta chains were read from a single sample in a study of shared clonotypes between healthy human individuals. Clones were read by immunoSEQ multiplex PCR, and TCRdb kept only the in-frame ones, dropping some. Here the sample spans about half a million clones, over 70% being singletons. Sequenced input: PBMCs. These receptors originate from a woman aged 40 to 50 in good health. Some clones in this sample may be carry-over from other donors' samples. CDR3s include the opening cysteine and the closing phenylalanine or tryptophan. The D gene is left open where the match is weak. The size field is filled for only some rows; it gives once, few, many or a size class.

>.|TRBV11-2|15|TRBJ2-1|once
TGTGCCAGCAGCTTAGGTTCGAGCTCCTACAATGAGCAGTTCTTC
CASSLGSSSYNEQFF
>.|TRBV7-9|14|TRBJ2-3|.
TGTGCCAGCAGCTGGAGCGGGAGCACAGATACGCAGTATTTT
CASSWSGSTDTQYF
>TRBD2|TRBV9|16|TRBJ2-2|.
TGTGCCAGCAGCGTGGGGGGAGGGCCGGTTCCCGGGGAGCTGTTTTTT
CASSVGGGPVPGELFF
>TRBD2|TRBV28|16|TRBJ2-3|few
TGTGCCAGCAGGCCCTCGGGGCGGGAGGGCACAGATACGCAGTATTTT
CASRPSGREGTDTQYF
>.|TRBV18|14|TRBJ2-7|few
TGTGCCAGCTCACCACCCGGGCCCCGGAAGGAGCAGTACTTC
CASSPPGPRKEQYF
>.|TRBV20-1|11|TRBJ2-1|.
TGCAGTGCTAGTGGTAGTCATGAGCAGTTCTTC
CSASGSHEQFF
>.|TRBV2|13|TRBJ1-5|once
TGTGCCAGCAGTGAAGAGGCTAATCAGCCCCAGCATTTT
CASSEEANQPQHF
>TRBD2|TRBV7-3|15|TRBJ2-1|once
TGTGCCAGCAGCCCATTGGCTAGCGGATACAATGAGCAGTTCTTC
CASSPLASGYNEQFF
>.|TRBV19|15|TRBJ2-5|.
TGTGCCAGTAGTCCCCTCTCCGGGACTCGAGAGACCCAGTACTTC
CASSPLSGTRETQYF
>TRBD2|TRBV11-3|18|TRBJ2-3|.
TGTGCCAGCAGCCTCGTGCTAGCGGGAGGGCCCAGCACAGATACGCAGTATTTT
CASSLVLAGGPSTDTQYF
>.|TRBV5-4|16|TRBJ1-3|.
TGTGCCAGCAGCTTGGGGGATCCGTTTTCTGGAAACACCATATATTTT
CASSLGDPFSGNTIYF
>TRBD1|TRBV2|15|TRBJ1-5|.
TGTGCCAGCAGTCAGGACAGGGGGCTTAATCAGCCCCAGCATTTT
CASSQDRGLNQPQHF
>TRBD1|TRBV13|13|TRBJ1-1|.
TGTGCCAGCAGCTCGGACAGGGCTCGTGAAGCTTTCTTT
CASSSDRAREAFF
>.|TRBV7-3|15|TRBJ2-1|.
TGTGCCAGCAGCCCGGACCGAGGGGAGTACAATGAGCAGTTCTTC
CASSPDRGEYNEQFF
>TRBD2|TRBV4-2|18|TRBJ2-5|.
TGTGCCAGCAGCCAAGGTATCTCTGGGACTAGCGGCCAAGGGACCCAGTACTTC
CASSQGISGTSGQGTQYF
>.|TRBV11-3|13|TRBJ2-1|.
TGTGCCAGCAGCCGGGGTCCGAATAATGAGCAGTTCTTC
CASSRGPNNEQFF